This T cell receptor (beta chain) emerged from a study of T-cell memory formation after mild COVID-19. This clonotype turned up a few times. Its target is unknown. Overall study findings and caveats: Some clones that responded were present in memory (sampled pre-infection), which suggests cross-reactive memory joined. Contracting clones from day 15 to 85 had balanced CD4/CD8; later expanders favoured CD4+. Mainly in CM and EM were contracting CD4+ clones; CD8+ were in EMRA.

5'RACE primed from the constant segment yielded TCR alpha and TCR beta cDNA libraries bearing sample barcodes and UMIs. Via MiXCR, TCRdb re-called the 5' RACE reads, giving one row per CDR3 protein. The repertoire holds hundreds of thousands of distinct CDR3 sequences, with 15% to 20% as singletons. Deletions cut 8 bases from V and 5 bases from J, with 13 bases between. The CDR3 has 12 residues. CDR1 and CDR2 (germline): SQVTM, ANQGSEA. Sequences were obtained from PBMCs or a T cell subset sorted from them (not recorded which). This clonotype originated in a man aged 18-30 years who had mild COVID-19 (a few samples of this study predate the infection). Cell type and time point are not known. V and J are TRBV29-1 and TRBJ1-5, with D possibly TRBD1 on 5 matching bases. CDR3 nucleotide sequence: TGCAGCCTCTCGGGGGGTTATCAGCCCCAGCATTTT. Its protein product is CSLSGGYQPQHF.